This T cell receptor beta chain originates from a study of vaccination and CD4 T cells after COVID-19. As for the study in general: Two mRNA vaccine doses were given, either BNT162b2 or mRNA-1273.

Germline V CDR1 and CDR2: DFQATT, SNEGSKA (reference sequence). V was cut by 3 bases and J by 6 bases, with 17 bases left in between. The CDR3 is 14 residues long. With respect to this clonotype: No antigen is known for it.

Documented treatment: roughly ten-day PBMC culture with coronavirus spike peptide pools or control peptides (ViraFEST assay). Upon completion of under 12 days of culture, CD4+ T cells were isolated via negative selection. Sequenced with the Oncomine TCR Beta short-read assay was DNA taken from cultured CD4+ T cells. From the PCR reads, TCRdb called clonotypes with MiXCR, one entry per CDR3 protein. This table has roughly 5,400 distinct CDR3 sequences, around 66% appearing once. General study findings and limits: Relatively few convalescent patients were studied; early post-infection timepoints were not included.

This clonotype was sampled from a human donor who had recovered from COVID-19. The J gene is TRBJ1-2, the V gene TRBV20-1, with D perhaps matching TRBD1 (6 bases). The sequenced material came from CD4+ T cells from blood, cultured in vitro. DNA of the CDR3: TGCAGTGCTAGGGAGGGGGGAAAGAAAGATGGCTACACCTTC. Amino acids: CSAREGGKKDGYTF.